This passage covers 5 T cell receptor beta chains from one sample sequenced in a study of T cells in Graves' hyperthyroidism and ophthalmopathy. Amplified TCR beta CDR3 regions derived from RNA transcripts. The HTBI primer set drove a first-round RT-PCR of the TCR CDR3. MiXCR was run by TCRdb on the multiplex PCR reads, yielding one entry per CDR3 protein. The top ten hold around 30% of the sample, which has some 370,000 distinct CDR3 sequences, about 14% seen once. Source material: blood. The receptors were gathered from a man aged 50 or older with Graves' ophthalmopathy.

This clonotype was observed many times. Written as DNA, the CDR3 is TGCGCCAGCAGCTTGACTAGCGGGGTGACCTACGAGCAGTACTTC. Translated: CASSLTSGVTYEQYF. This chain joins TRBV5-1 and TRBJ2-7; 10 bases are a match to TRBD2. Germline V gene sequence: CDR1 SGHRS, CDR2 YFSETQ. This CDR3 comprises 15 residues. V was clipped by 1 base and J by 2 bases; unmatched bases: 3. Together with reference TRBV5-1 and TRBJ2-7, the CDR3 gives the full variable domain: KAGVTQTPRYLIKTRGQQVTLSCSPISGHRSVSWYQQTPGQGLQFLFEYFSETQRNKGNFPGRFSGRQFSNSRSEMNVSTLELGDSALYLCASSLTSGVTYEQYFGPGTRLTVT.

This clonotype was seen ten or more times. The chain uses TRBV2 and TRBJ2-1; 7 nucleotides match TRBD1. The CDR3 length is 16 residues. V was clipped by 7 bases and J by 0 bases; unmatched bases: 9. Germline V gives CDR1 SNHLY, CDR2 FYNNEI. The CDR3 loop reads CASTETGPVSYNEQFF. DNA for the CDR3: TGTGCCAGCACGGAGACAGGGCCTGTCTCCTACAATGAGCAGTTCTTC.

The V gene is TRBV29-1, the J gene TRBJ1-5; D not certain. CDR3 length: 12 residues. The germline V and J ends were trimmed by 5 bases and 3 bases, with 8 bases remaining between them. Germline CDR1 reads SQVTM; CDR2 reads ANQGSEA. CDR3 sequence: CSVSKYNQPQHF. The CDR3 DNA follows: TGCAGCGTTAGTAAGTACAATCAGCCCCAGCATTTT.

This clonotype was observed once. The V and J genes are TRBV6-4 and TRBJ2-1, with D unclear. The ends were cut back, 3 bases at V and 4 bases at J, with 10 bases in the middle. The CDR3 is 14 residues long. Germline CDR1 reads MRHNA; CDR2 reads SNTAGT. The CDR3 DNA is TGTGCCAGCAGTGAGAGACACAATTACAATGAGCAGTTCTTC. It specifies CASSERHNYNEQFF.

The chain joins TRBV9 to TRBJ2-2; 12 nucleotides align to TRBD2. V shed 3 bases, J shed 0 bases, and the junction held 12 bases outside the gene matches. The CDR3 sequence is 20 residues long. CDR1 SGDLS and CDR2 YYNGEE come from the germline V gene. The CDR3 reads CASSGTLTSGRAANTGELFF. The CDR3 DNA reads TGTGCCAGCAGCGGGACCTTGACTAGCGGGAGAGCGGCGAACACCGGGGAGCTGTTTTTT.